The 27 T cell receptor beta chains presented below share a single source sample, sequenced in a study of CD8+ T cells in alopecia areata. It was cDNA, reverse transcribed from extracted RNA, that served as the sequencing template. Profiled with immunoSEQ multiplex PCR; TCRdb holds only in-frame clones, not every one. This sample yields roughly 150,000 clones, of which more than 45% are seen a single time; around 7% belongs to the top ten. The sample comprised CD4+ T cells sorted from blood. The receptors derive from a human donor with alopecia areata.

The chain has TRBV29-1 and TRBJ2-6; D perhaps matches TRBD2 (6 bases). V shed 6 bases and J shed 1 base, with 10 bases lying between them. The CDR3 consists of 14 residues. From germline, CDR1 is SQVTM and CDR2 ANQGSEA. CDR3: CSVGGESGANVLTF. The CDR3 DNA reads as TGCAGCGTCGGAGGGGAGTCTGGGGCCAACGTCCTGACTTTC. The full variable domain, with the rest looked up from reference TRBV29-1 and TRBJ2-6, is SAVISQKPSRDICQRGTSLTIQCQVDSQVTMMFWYRQQPGQSLTLIATANQGSEATYESGFVIDKFPISRPNLTFSTLTVSNMSPEDSSIYLCSVGGESGANVLTFGAGSRLTVL.

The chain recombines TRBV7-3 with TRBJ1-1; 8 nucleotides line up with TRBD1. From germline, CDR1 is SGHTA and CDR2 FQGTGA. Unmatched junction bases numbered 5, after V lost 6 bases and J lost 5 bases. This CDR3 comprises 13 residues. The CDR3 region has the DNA TGTGCCAGCAGGGCGACAGGGGAGACTGAAGCTTTCTTT. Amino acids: CASRATGETEAFF.

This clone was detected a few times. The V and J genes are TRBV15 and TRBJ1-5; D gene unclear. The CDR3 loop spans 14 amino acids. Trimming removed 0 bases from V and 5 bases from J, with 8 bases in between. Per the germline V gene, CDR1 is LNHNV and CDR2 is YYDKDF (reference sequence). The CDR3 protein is CATSRDRGDQPQHF. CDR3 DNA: TGTGCCACCAGCAGAGATCGTGGGGATCAGCCCCAGCATTTT. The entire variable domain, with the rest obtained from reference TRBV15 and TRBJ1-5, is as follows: DAMVIQNPRYQVTQFGKPVTLSCSQTLNHNVMYWYQQKSSQAPKLLFHYYDKDFNNEADTPDNFQSRRPNTSFCFLDIRSPGLGDTAMYLCATSRDRGDQPQHFGDGTRLSIL.

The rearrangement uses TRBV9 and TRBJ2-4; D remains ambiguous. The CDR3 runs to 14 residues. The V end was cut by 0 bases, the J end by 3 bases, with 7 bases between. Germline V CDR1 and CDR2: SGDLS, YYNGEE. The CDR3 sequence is CASSVGPIKNIQYF. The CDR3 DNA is TGTGCCAGCAGCGTAGGTCCTATCAAAAACATTCAGTACTTC.

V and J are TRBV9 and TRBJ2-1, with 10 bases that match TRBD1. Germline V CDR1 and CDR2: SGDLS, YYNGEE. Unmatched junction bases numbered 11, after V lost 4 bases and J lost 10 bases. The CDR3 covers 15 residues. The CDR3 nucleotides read TGTGCCAGCAGCTTCTCAGACAGGGGGCAGATGGAGCAGTTCTTC. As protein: CASSFSDRGQMEQFF.

The CDR3 region has the DNA TGTGCCAGCAGAGGTAGCGGGAGTAATGAGCAGTTCTTC. It translates to CASRGSGSNEQFF. The chain employs TRBV5-4 and TRBJ2-1; 9 nucleotides align to TRBD2. The ends lost 5 bases at V and 7 bases at J; junction bases unmatched: 4. The CDR3 loop spans 13 amino acids. Germline V lookup: CDR1 SGHNT, CDR2 YYREEE (reference sequence). Variable domain in full (rest from reference TRBV5-4 and TRBJ2-1): ETGVTQSPTHLIKTRGQQVTLRCSSQSGHNTVSWYQQALGQGPQFIFQYYREEENGRGNFPPRFSGLQFPNYSSELNVNALELDDSALYLCASRGSGSNEQFFGPGTRLTVL.

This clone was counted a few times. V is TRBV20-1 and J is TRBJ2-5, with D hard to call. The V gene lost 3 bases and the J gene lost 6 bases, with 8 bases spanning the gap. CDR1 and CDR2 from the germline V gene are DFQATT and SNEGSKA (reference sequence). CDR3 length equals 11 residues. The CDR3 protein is CSARATQTQYF. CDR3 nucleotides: TGCAGTGCTAGGGCAACTCAGACCCAGTACTTC.

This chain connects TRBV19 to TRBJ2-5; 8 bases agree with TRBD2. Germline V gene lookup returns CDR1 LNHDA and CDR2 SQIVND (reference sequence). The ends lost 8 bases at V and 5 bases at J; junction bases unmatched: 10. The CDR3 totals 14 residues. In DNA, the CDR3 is TGTGCCAGTGCTCCGGGACTAGGACGGGAGACCCAGTACTTC. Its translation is CASAPGLGRETQYF. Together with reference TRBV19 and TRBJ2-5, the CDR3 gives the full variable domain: DGGITQSPKYLFRKEGQNVTLSCEQNLNHDAMYWYRQDPGQGLRLIYYSQIVNDFQKGDIAEGYSVSREKKESFPLTVTSAQKNPTAFYLCASAPGLGRETQYFGPGTRLLVL.

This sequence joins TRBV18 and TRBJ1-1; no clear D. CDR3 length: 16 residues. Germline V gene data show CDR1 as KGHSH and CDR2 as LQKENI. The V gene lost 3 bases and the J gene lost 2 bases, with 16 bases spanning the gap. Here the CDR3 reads CASSPAVPQANTEAFF. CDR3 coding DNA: TGTGCCAGCTCACCGGCTGTCCCGCAAGCAAACACTGAAGCTTTCTTT.

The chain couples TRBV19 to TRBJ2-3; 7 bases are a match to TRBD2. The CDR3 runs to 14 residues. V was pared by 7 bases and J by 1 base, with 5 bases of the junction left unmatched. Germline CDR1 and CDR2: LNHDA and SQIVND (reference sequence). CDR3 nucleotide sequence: TGTGCCAGTAAGCTAGCGGCTGGCACAGATACGCAGTATTTT. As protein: CASKLAAGTDTQYF.

CDR3 region: CAISGPVDEQFF. CDR3 DNA sequence: TGTGCCATTAGCGGGCCGGTGGATGAGCAGTTCTTC. This chain links TRBV10-3 with TRBJ2-1; TRBD2 matches at 7 bases. Germline assignment: CDR1 ENHRY and CDR2 SYGVKD. The CDR3 extends over 12 amino acids. V lost 9 bases, J lost 8 bases, and 7 bases stayed unmatched.

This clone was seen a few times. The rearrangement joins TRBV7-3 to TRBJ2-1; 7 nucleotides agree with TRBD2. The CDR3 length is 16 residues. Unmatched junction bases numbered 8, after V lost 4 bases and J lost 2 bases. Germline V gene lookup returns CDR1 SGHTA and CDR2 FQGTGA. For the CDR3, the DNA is TGTGCCAGCAGCTACTTGGGCGGGAGTCCCTACAATGAGCAGTTCTTC. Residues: CASSYLGGSPYNEQFF.

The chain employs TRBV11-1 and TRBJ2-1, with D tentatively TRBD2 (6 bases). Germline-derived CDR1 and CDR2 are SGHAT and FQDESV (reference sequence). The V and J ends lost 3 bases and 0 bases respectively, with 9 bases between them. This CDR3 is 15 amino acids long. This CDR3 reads CASSLGGSSYNEQFF. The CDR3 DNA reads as TGTGCCAGCAGCTTGGGAGGAAGCTCCTACAATGAGCAGTTCTTC.

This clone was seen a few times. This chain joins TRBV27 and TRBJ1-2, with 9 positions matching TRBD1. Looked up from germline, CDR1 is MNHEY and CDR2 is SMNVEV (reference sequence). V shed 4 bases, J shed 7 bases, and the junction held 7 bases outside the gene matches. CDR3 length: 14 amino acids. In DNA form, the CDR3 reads TGTGCCAGCAGTTCCTACAGGGGGCCAGGTGGCTACACCTTC. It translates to CASSSYRGPGGYTF.

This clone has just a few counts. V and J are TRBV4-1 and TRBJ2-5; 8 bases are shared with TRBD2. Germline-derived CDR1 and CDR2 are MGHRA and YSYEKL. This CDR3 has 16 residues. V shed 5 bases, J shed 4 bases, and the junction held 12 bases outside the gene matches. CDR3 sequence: CASSLWGSGSSETQYF. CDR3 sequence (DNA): TGCGCCAGCAGCTTGTGGGGCAGCGGGAGTTCAGAGACCCAGTACTTC.

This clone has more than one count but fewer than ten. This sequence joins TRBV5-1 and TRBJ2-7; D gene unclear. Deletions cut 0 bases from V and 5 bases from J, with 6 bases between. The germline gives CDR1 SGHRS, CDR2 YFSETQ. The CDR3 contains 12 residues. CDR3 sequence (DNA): TGCGCCAGCAGCTTGGAGAAAGACGAGCAGTACTTC. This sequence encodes CASSLEKDEQYF.

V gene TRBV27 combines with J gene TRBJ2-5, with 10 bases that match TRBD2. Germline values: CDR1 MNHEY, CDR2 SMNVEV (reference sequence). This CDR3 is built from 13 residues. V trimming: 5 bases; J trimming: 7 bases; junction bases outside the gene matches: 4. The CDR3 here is CASSPPSGGTQYF. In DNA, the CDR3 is TGTGCCAGCAGTCCGCCTAGCGGGGGGACCCAGTACTTC.

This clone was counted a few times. The CDR3 DNA is TGCAGCGCTCGGACTAGCGGGAGGAGGGAGCAGTACTTC. As protein: CSARTSGRREQYF. The chain links TRBV29-1 to TRBJ2-7; 14 bases map to TRBD2. Germline V lookup: CDR1 SQVTM, CDR2 ANQGSEA. V shed 7 bases, J shed 7 bases, and the junction held 6 bases outside the gene matches. This CDR3 is 13 amino acids long.

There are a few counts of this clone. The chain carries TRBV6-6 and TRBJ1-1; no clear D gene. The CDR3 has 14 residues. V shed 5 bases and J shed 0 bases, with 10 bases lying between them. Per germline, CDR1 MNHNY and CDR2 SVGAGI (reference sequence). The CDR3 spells CASSTSVVNTEAFF. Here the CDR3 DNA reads TGTGCCAGCAGTACCTCGGTGGTGAACACTGAAGCTTTCTTT.

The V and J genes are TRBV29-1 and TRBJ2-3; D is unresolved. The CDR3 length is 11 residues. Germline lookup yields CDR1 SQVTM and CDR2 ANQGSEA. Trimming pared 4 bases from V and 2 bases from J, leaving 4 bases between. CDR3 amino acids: CSVAYTDTQYF. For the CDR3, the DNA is TGCAGCGTTGCATACACAGATACGCAGTATTTT.

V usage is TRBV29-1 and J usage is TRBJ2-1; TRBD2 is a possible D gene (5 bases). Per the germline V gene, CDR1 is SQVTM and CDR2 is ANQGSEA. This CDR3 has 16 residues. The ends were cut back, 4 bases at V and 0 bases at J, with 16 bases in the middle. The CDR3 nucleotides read TGCAGCGTTGGAGGAATGACTGACTACTCCTACAATGAGCAGTTCTTC. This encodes CSVGGMTDYSYNEQFF.

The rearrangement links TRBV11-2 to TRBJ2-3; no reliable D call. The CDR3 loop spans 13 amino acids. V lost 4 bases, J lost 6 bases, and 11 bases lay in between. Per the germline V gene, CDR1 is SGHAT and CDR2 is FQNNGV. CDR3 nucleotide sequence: TGTGCCAGCAGCTCCGCCGTCTGGGATACGCAGTATTTT. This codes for CASSSAVWDTQYF.

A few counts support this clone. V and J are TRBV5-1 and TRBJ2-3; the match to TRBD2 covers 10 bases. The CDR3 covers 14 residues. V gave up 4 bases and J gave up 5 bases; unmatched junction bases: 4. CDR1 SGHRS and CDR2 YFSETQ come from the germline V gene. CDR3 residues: CASSTSSGGDTQYF. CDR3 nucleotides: TGCGCCAGCAGCACCTCTAGCGGGGGAGATACGCAGTATTTT.

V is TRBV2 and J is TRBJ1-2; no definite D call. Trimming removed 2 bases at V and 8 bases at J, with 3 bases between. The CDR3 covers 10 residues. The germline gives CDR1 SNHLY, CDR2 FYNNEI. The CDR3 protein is CASSEYGYTF. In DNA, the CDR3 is TGTGCCAGCAGTGAATACGGCTACACCTTC.

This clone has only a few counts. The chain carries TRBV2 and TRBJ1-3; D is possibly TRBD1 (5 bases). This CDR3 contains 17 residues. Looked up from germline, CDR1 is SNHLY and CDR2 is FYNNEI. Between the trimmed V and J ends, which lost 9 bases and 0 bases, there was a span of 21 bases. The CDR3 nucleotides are TGTGCCAGGTCCCTTCGTGTCAGGGAAGACTCTGGAAACACCATATATTTT. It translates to CARSLRVREDSGNTIYF. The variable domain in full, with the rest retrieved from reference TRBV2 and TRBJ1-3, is EPEVTQTPSHQVTQMGQEVILRCVPISNHLYFYWYRQILGQKVEFLVSFYNNEISEKSEIFDDQFSVERPDGSNFTLKIRSTKLEDSAMYFCARSLRVREDSGNTIYFGEGSWLTVV.

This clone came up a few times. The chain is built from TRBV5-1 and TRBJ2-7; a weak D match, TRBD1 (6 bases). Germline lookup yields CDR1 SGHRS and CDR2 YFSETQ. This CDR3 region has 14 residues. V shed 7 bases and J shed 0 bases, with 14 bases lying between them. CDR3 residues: CASQRDTYSYEQYF. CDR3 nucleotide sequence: TGCGCCAGCCAACGGGACACTTACTCCTACGAGCAGTACTTC.

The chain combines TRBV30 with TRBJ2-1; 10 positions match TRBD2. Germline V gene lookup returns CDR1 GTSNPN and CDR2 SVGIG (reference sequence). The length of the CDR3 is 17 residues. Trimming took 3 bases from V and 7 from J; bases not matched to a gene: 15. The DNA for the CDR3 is TGTGCCTGGAGGCCCACCGGGGCTAGCGGGAGTTGGAATGAGCAGTTCTTC. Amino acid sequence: CAWRPTGASGSWNEQFF. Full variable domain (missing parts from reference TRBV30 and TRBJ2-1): SQTIHQWPATLVQPVGSPLSLECTVEGTSNPNLYWYRQAAGRGLQLLFYSVGIGQISSEVPQNLSASRPQDRQFILSSKKLLLSDSGFYLCAWRPTGASGSWNEQFFGPGTRLTVL.